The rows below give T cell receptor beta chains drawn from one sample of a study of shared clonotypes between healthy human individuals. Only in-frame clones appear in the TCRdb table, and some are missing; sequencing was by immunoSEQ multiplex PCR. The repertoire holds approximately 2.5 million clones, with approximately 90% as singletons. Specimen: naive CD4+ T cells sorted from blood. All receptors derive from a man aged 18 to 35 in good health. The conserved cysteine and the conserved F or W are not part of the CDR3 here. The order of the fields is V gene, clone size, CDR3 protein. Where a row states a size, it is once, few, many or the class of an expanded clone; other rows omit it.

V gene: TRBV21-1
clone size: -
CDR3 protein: ASSKGRPAQEDGYT

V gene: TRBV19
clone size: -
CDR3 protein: ASSSTGTGVTGELF

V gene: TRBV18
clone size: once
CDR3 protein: ASSPMSRETEAF

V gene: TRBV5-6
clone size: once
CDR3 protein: ASSPNRGNTGELF

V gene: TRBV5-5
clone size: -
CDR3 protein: ASGGSDGGNQPQH

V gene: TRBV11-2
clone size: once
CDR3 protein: ASSLAGGYTGELF

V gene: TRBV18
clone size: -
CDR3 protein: ASSPLGAAATNEKLF

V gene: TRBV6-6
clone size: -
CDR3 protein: ASSYTTPSPLH

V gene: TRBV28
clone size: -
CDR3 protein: ASSPRRAGAGGELF

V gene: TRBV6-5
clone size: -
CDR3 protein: ASSYSPDQPQH

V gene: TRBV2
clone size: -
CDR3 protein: ASSGRLNTEAF

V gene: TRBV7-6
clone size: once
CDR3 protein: ASSLSYNEQF

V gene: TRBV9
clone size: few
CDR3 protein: ASSADLTSAF

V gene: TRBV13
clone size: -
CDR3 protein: ASSSLDGYEQY

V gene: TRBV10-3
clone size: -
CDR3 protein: AIRSRGGISDTEAF

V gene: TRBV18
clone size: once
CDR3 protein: ASSLTGWSTGGGEQY

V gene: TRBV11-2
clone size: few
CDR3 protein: ASSPRTGVNSPLH

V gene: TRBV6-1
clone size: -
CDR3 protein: ASSEAAQTYEQY

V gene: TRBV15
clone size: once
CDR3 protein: ATSRDPLTLAGPFNEKLF

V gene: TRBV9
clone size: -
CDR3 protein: ASSVLDGIGYGYT

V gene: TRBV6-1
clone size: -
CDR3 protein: ASSPPGLGNYEQY

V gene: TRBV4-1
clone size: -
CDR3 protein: ASSQAGTNTYEQY

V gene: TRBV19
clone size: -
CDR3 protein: ASSGDRGLNQPQH